This entry is about one T cell receptor beta chain. Some clones are missing from TCRdb's copy, which holds only in-frame ones; the method was immunoSEQ multiplex PCR. The data show about 260,000 clones, around 90% seen once. This specimen belongs to a study of blood T cell repertoires in COVID-19. For the study at large: Researchers got acute and convalescent COVID-19 samples from the United States, Italy and Spain. Sample material is recorded as cDNA or gDNA derived from T cells, B-cell-depleted T cells, or PBMCs.

Germline lookup yields CDR1 KGHSH and CDR2 LQKENI. Trimming took off 0 bases at V and 7 bases at J, with 16 bases between the two ends. The CDR3 has 15 residues. The age range of participants was about 18 to 90 years, with residence in about two dozen US areas. Which cohort a participant joined came from the clinical history participants gave. V gene TRBV18 combines with J gene TRBJ2-7; tentative D call: TRBD1 (6 bases). Input material: PBMCs or T cells enriched from blood (not recorded which). This receptor was identified in a man between 45 and 60 years old who had been exposed to COVID-19. The CDR3 protein is CASSPPTGPQGEQYF. CDR3 in DNA: TGTGCCAGCTCACCACCGACAGGTCCACAAGGTGAGCAGTACTTC.